This passage covers 23 T cell receptor beta chains from one sample sequenced in a study of OX40 agonist ivuxolimab in advanced cancers. The assay was immunoSEQ multiplex PCR, and TCRdb's table has in-frame clones only and misses some. The sample holds tens of thousands of clones; about 88% are singletons and the top ten take 0.85% to 1.4%. The sample consisted of CD4+ or CD8+ T cells sorted from blood, taken in a trial of the OX40 agonist ivuxolimab. Every receptor here comes from an adult with an advanced solid tumor such as melanoma, head and neck, liver or kidney cancer.

The chain is built from TRBV5-1 and TRBJ2-3; TRBD2 matches 8 bases. The V gene end was trimmed by 5 bases and the J gene end by 4 bases; junction bases not matched to a gene: 9. This CDR3 has 15 amino acids. Germline V gene sequence: CDR1 SGHRS, CDR2 YFSETQ. In DNA form, the CDR3 reads TGCGCCAGCAGGGTGGCGGGAGGAGGGTCAGATACGCAGTATTTT. This encodes CASRVAGGGSDTQYF.

As to this clone: Other DNA sequences in this sample translate to the same CDR3. The rearrangement joins TRBV4-1 to TRBJ1-2; 10 bases map to TRBD1. From germline, CDR1 is MGHRA and CDR2 YSYEKL. With V trimmed by 4 bases and J by 4 bases, 6 bases remained unmatched. The CDR3 totals 15 residues. CDR3 region: CASSPRQGASYGYTF. For the CDR3, the DNA is TGCGCCAGCAGCCCCCGACAGGGGGCGAGCTATGGCTACACCTTC.

There are a few counts of this clone. The V call is TRBV2, the J call TRBJ1-2; D unresolved. Looked up from germline, CDR1 is SNHLY and CDR2 is FYNNEI. Between the trimmed V and J ends, which lost 1 base and 2 bases, there was a span of 5 bases. This CDR3 is 13 amino acids long. CDR3 sequence: CASSEGQNYGYTF. The CDR3 DNA sequence: TGTGCCAGCAGTGAAGGGCAGAACTATGGCTACACCTTC.

The gene calls are TRBV28 and TRBJ1-2, with TRBD1 identical over 8 bases. Germline V gives CDR1 MDHEN, CDR2 SYDVKM. This CDR3 has 14 residues. The V segment lost 10 bases and the J segment 0 bases; nucleotides outside the gene matches: 7. DNA for the CDR3: TGTGCCACCGTAGACAGGGGTGCTAACTATGGCTACACCTTC. Amino acids: CATVDRGANYGYTF.

Remarks on this clone: At one boundary the junction diverges from the germline segment, which might be a read error. This rearrangement joins TRBV7-2 to TRBJ1-1; 8 bases map to TRBD1. Germline V gene lookup returns CDR1 SGHTA and CDR2 FQGNSA. The CDR3 loop spans 14 amino acids. CDR3 DNA sequence: TGTGCCAGCAGCTCTGGACAGGGAAACAATGAAGCTTTCTTT. It encodes CASSSGQGNNEAFF.

The V gene is TRBV7-3, the J gene TRBJ2-3; 7 bases agree with TRBD2. V trimming: 2 bases; J trimming: 4 bases; junction bases outside the gene matches: 9. The CDR3 totals 16 residues. Germline CDR1 SGHTA, CDR2 FQGTGA. DNA of the CDR3: TGTGCCAGCAGCTTAGTACCAGCGGGATTGGCAGATACGCAGTATTTT. It encodes CASSLVPAGLADTQYF.

The rearrangement uses TRBV19 and TRBJ2-2; TRBD1 matches at 7 bases. Germline CDR1 reads LNHDA; CDR2 reads SQIVND (reference sequence). The CDR3 has 15 amino acids. J lost 0 bases, V lost 9 bases, and 7 bases had no gene match. CDR3 sequence (DNA): TGTGCCAGCACTCCCGGGACAGCGAACACCGGGGAGCTGTTTTTT. Translation gives CASTPGTANTGELFF. The full variable domain, in which reference TRBV19 and TRBJ2-2 provide the parts outside the CDR3, is DGGITQSPKYLFRKEGQNVTLSCEQNLNHDAMYWYRQDPGQGLRLIYYSQIVNDFQKGDIAEGYSVSREKKESFPLTVTSAQKNPTAFYLCASTPGTANTGELFFGEGSRLTVL.

J is TRBJ2-1 and V is TRBV29-1; weak D call: TRBD2 (5 bases). There are 13 residues in the CDR3. With 4 bases removed from V and 2 bases from J, the gap between germline ends came to 9 bases. Germline V gives CDR1 SQVTM, CDR2 ANQGSEA. CDR3 bases: TGCAGCGTTGTACTAGATACCTACAATGAGCAGTTCTTC. Encoded protein: CSVVLDTYNEQFF.

The CDR3 nucleotides read TGTGCCAGCAGCTTAGCAGGACAGCCCCAGCATTTT. As protein: CASSLAGQPQHF. This chain links TRBV7-2 with TRBJ1-5; D is unresolved. V lost 0 bases to trimming and J lost 7 bases, with 4 bases between them. The CDR3 consists of 12 residues. Germline values: CDR1 SGHTA, CDR2 FQGNSA.

The rearrangement joins TRBV7-8 to TRBJ1-1, with D possibly being TRBD1 (5 bases). This CDR3 has 13 amino acids. The V end was cut by 0 bases, the J end by 8 bases, with 10 bases between. Germline V lookup: CDR1 SGHVS, CDR2 FQNEAQ. The CDR3 here is CASSLAGGAEAFF. CDR3 nucleotides: TGTGCCAGCAGCTTAGCCGGGGGTGCGGAAGCTTTCTTT.

V and J are TRBV19 and TRBJ1-5, with D unresolved. V was pared by 3 bases and J by 0 bases, with 12 bases between. The CDR3 sequence is 16 residues long. The germline CDR1 and CDR2 sequences are LNHDA and SQIVND (reference sequence). CDR3 sequence (DNA): TGTGCCAGTAGTATGGGGTACCTATATAGCAATCAGCCCCAGCATTTT. Translated, it gives CASSMGYLYSNQPQHF.

V is TRBV4-2 and J is TRBJ1-1, with 8 bases aligning to TRBD1. In germline, CDR1 is LGHNA, CDR2 YNFKEQ. The CDR3 sequence is 15 residues long. Trimming cost V 4 bases and J 2 bases; bases outside gene matches: 6. CDR3 nucleotides: TGTGCCAGCAGCCGGACGGACAGGGACAACACTGAAGCTTTCTTT. Encoded protein: CASSRTDRDNTEAFF.

This clone is a singleton in its sample. V is TRBV5-5 and J is TRBJ2-5; 8 nucleotides match TRBD1. Germline V gives CDR1 SGHKS, CDR2 YYEKEE (reference sequence). There are 15 residues in the CDR3. V lost 3 bases and J lost 5; bases outside the gene matches: 9. The CDR3 DNA reads TGTGCCAGCAGCTCCCCCCAGGGGGCGAGGGAGACCCAGTACTTC. Residues: CASSSPQGARETQYF. The full variable domain, rest sourced from reference TRBV5-5 and TRBJ2-5, is DAGVTQSPTHLIKTRGQQVTLRCSPISGHKSVSWYQQVLGQGPQFIFQYYEKEERGRGNFPDRFSARQFPNYSSELNVNALLLGDSALYLCASSSPQGARETQYFGPGTRLLVL.

V usage is TRBV19 and J usage is TRBJ2-1; 7 nucleotides match TRBD2. Losses at the gene ends were 4 bases for V and 7 bases for J; bases not matched to a gene: 7. CDR1 is LNHDA and CDR2 is SQIVND in the germline V gene (reference sequence). The CDR3 runs 14 residues. CDR3: CASSNGAGVNEQFF. The CDR3 DNA is TGTGCCAGTAGTAACGGCGCGGGAGTTAATGAGCAGTTCTTC.

The V gene is TRBV30, the J gene TRBJ1-1; the D gene is possibly TRBD1 (6 bases). With 0 bases removed from V and 5 bases from J, the gap between germline ends came to 10 bases. CDR1 and CDR2 (germline): GTSNPN, SVGIG (reference sequence). The CDR3 runs to 13 residues. The CDR3 region is CAWSVQRGTEAFF. CDR3 coding DNA: TGTGCCTGGAGTGTACAAAGGGGGACTGAAGCTTTCTTT.

This clone was observed a single time. The chain has TRBV9 and TRBJ2-1, with TRBD2 matching 11 bases. Germline CDR1 and CDR2: SGDLS and YYNGEE. Unmatched junction bases numbered 5, after V lost 4 bases and J lost 5 bases. The CDR3 consists of 15 residues. Here the CDR3 reads CASSTTTSGDNEQFF. The CDR3 region has the DNA TGTGCCAGCAGCACCACGACTAGCGGGGACAATGAGCAGTTCTTC.

The chain carries TRBV7-7 and TRBJ2-1; unclear D gene. The V end was cut by 5 bases, the J end by 5 bases, with 16 bases between. The CDR3 has 15 residues. Germline V CDR1 and CDR2: SSHAT, FNYEAQ (reference sequence). CDR3 DNA: TGTGCCAGCAGCAGAGACGCCACTTCGAACAATGAGCAGTTCTTC. Translation: CASSRDATSNNEQFF.

The genes are TRBV29-1 and TRBJ1-2; 11 positions agree with TRBD1. The CDR3 loop spans 12 amino acids. Germline CDR1 and CDR2: SQVTM and ANQGSEA. V shed 7 bases, J shed 7 bases, and the junction held 5 bases outside the gene matches. The CDR3 DNA sequence: TGCAGCGCCCGGACAGGGGGCGGTGGCTACACCTTC. Protein product: CSARTGGGGYTF. Variable domain in full (rest from reference TRBV29-1 and TRBJ1-2): SAVISQKPSRDICQRGTSLTIQCQVDSQVTMMFWYRQQPGQSLTLIATANQGSEATYESGFVIDKFPISRPNLTFSTLTVSNMSPEDSSIYLCSARTGGGGYTFGSGTRLTVV.

This sequence joins TRBV7-9 and TRBJ1-5, with TRBD1 matching 7 bases. J gave up 5 bases and V 4 bases, and 5 bases lay outside the gene matches. The CDR3 covers 14 residues. The V gene's germline CDR1 is SEHNR and CDR2 FQNEAQ (reference sequence). As DNA, the CDR3 is TGTGCCAGCAGCTACAACAGGGGTGATCAGCCCCAGCATTTT. Encoded protein: CASSYNRGDQPQHF.

The rearrangement joins TRBV30 to TRBJ2-1; D call uncertain. The CDR3 covers 12 residues. Per the germline V gene, CDR1 is GTSNPN and CDR2 is SVGIG (reference sequence). The V end was cut by 0 bases, the J end by 9 bases, with 9 bases between. The CDR3 loop is CAWSVRVSEQFF. The CDR3 region has the DNA TGTGCCTGGAGTGTACGAGTTAGTGAGCAGTTCTTC.

The J gene is TRBJ1-4, the V gene TRBV30; tentatively, D is TRBD1 (5 bases). Germline V CDR1 and CDR2: GTSNPN, SVGIG (reference sequence). There are 15 residues in the CDR3. V was clipped by 1 base and J by 3 bases, with 12 bases between them. The CDR3 protein is CAWSATRGANEKLFF. In nucleotides, the CDR3 is TGTGCCTGGAGTGCTACAAGGGGTGCTAATGAAAAACTGTTTTTT.

V gene TRBV2 combines with J gene TRBJ2-7; D unresolved. The CDR3 covers 15 residues. The V end was cut by 2 bases, the J end by 5 bases, with 16 bases between. Germline V gene data show CDR1 as SNHLY and CDR2 as FYNNEI. The CDR3 loop reads CASSELLTSLDEQYF. CDR3 in DNA: TGTGCCAGCAGTGAACTACTCACCTCCCTGGACGAGCAGTACTTC.

V is TRBV5-8 and J is TRBJ1-5, with 8 positions matching TRBD1. Looked up from germline, CDR1 is SGHTS and CDR2 is YDEGEE. J lost 4 bases, V lost 4 bases, and 10 bases had no gene match. CDR3 length equals 16 residues. The CDR3 coding sequence is TGTGCCAGCAGCCTACGGACAGGGACACGGAATCAGCCCCAGCATTTT. Its translation is CASSLRTGTRNQPQHF.